This TCR beta chain was recorded in a study of blood T cell repertoires in COVID-19. As for the study in general: Samples came from the United States, Italy and Spain, spanning acute and convalescent COVID-19.

The CDR3 has 12 amino acids. V was shortened by 3 bases and J by 4 bases, with 4 bases between the two germline ends. CDR1 is MDHEN and CDR2 is SYDVKM in the germline V gene. The table came from immunoSEQ multiplex PCR; TCRdb's copy has only in-frame clones and leaves some out. The sample holds some 300,000 clones, almost 90% seen once. Note on this clone: Other DNA sequences in the same sample also yield this CDR3.

A Seattle source enrolled patients during active infection and followed them longitudinally. The chain uses TRBV28 and TRBJ1-3; no clear D. This clonotype was sampled from a woman aged 40 to 49 with COVID-19, enrolled during active disease. The sample taken for sequencing was peripheral blood. In DNA, the CDR3 is TGTGCCAGCAGTTTCCAGGGAAACACCATATATTTT. The encoded protein is CASSFQGNTIYF.